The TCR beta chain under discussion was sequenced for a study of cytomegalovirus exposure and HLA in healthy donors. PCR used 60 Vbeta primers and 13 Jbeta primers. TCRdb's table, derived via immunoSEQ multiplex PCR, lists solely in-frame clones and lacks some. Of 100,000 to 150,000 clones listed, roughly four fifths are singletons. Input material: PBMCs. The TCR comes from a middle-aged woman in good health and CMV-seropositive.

DNA of the CDR3: TGTGCCAGCAGCTTAGACGTCAGGGCTAACTATGGCTACACCTTC. This sequence encodes CASSLDVRANYGYTF. This chain connects TRBV7-2 to TRBJ1-2, with D tentatively TRBD1 (5 bases). This CDR3 region has 15 residues. The germline V gene encodes CDR1 SGHTA and CDR2 FQGNSA. Trimming left V 1 base short and J 0 bases short, with 9 bases between.